These T cell receptor beta chains were read from a single sample in a study of read filtering for tumor transcriptome and immune sequencing. A single record per CDR3 protein comes from TCRdb applying MiXCR to the reads. There are roughly 41,000 distinct CDR3 sequences in the sample; roughly 15% occur only once, and less than 45% lies in the top ten. Sequenced input: a population of CD138-negative cells sorted from bone marrow. Receptors were obtained from a donor at least 40 years old with multiple myeloma. CDR3s include the opening cysteine and the closing phenylalanine or tryptophan. A D gene is named only where the DNA matches it firmly. Size is omitted from some rows. Given values are once, few, many or a class for expanded clones.

D gene,V gene,clone size,J gene,CDR3 protein,CDR3 DNA
-,TRBV12-3/TRBV12-4,many,TRBJ2-6,CASSLGGSGANVLTF,TGTGCCAGCAGTTTAGGAGGCTCTGGGGCCAACGTCCTGACTTTC
TRBD2,TRBV5-6,many,TRBJ2-3,CASSFSGRVSHNTDTQYF,TGTGCCAGCAGCTTTAGCGGGAGAGTGAGCCACAACACAGATACGCAGTATTTT
-,TRBV7-9,many,TRBJ1-5,CASSRGTDDQPQHF,TGTGCCAGCAGCCGTGGGACGGATGATCAGCCCCAGCATTTT
TRBD2,TRBV6-2/TRBV6-3,many,TRBJ2-7,CASTTTTGGEQYF,TGTGCCAGCACTACCACTACGGGAGGCGAGCAGTACTTC
TRBD1,TRBV20-1,few,TRBJ2-1,CSASRGRDNEQFF,TGCAGTGCGAGCAGGGGGCGGGACAATGAGCAGTTCTTC
-,TRBV12-3/TRBV12-4,-,TRBJ1-1,CASNLFGNTEASF,TGTGCCAGCAATTTATTTGGGAACACTGAAGCTTCCTTT
-,TRBV6-2/TRBV6-3,many,TRBJ2-1,CASSHLKGNEQFF,TGTGCCAGCAGCCACCTCAAAGGCAATGAGCAGTTCTTC
TRBD2,TRBV6-2/TRBV6-3,many,TRBJ2-1,CASTDGLAGENNEQFF,TGTGCCAGCACCGACGGACTAGCGGGAGAAAACAATGAGCAGTTCTTC
-,TRBV30,-,TRBJ1-1,CAWSKGGKDTEAFF,TGTGCCTGGAGTAAGGGGGGAAAGGACACTGAAGCTTTCTTT
TRBD1,TRBV12-3/TRBV12-4,many,TRBJ1-2,CASSPDVGQDGNGYTF,TGTGCCAGCAGTCCAGACGTAGGACAGGACGGGAATGGCTACACCTTC
-,TRBV18,many,TRBJ2-7,CASSPGVRGSYEQHF,TGTGCCAGCTCACCGGGGGTCAGGGGATCCTACGAGCAGCACTTC
TRBD1,TRBV6-5,many,TRBJ2-7,CASSLGQYSCEQYF,TGTGCCAGCAGTTTGGGACAGTATTCCTGCGAGCAGTACTTC
-,TRBV19,once,TRBJ2-5,CASSMCHPPGETQYF,TGTGCCAGTAGTATGTGCCATCCGCCCGGAGAGACCCAGTACTTC
TRBD1,TRBV6-1,many,TRBJ2-4,CASSRDRTAKNIQYF,TGTGCCAGCAGCAGGGACAGGACCGCCAAAAACATTCAGTACTTC
TRBD2,TRBV6-5,many,TRBJ2-5,CASSWGGSGSLETQYF,TGTGCCAGCAGTTGGGGGGGGAGCGGGAGTCTGGAGACCCAGTACTTC
TRBD2,TRBV20-1,few,TRBJ2-5,CSGLAGGPETQYF,TGCAGTGGACTAGCGGGAGGGCCAGAGACCCAGTACTTC
-,TRBV3-1,many,TRBJ2-1,CASSQGTGSYNEQFF,TGTGCCAGCAGCCAAGGGACTGGATCCTACAATGAGCAGTTCTTC
-,TRBV18,-,TRBJ2-3,CASSRSSAFGTDTQYF,TGTGCCAGCTCACGGAGTTCCGCTTTTGGCACAGATACGCAGTATTTT
TRBD1,TRBV5-1,-,TRBJ2-3,CASSWTGGADTQYF,TGCGCCAGCAGCTGGACAGGGGGCGCAGATACGCAGTATTTT
TRBD1,TRBV20-1,many,TRBJ2-1,CSAEGRDRGDEQFF,TGCAGTGCTGAGGGGCGGGACAGGGGGGATGAGCAGTTCTTC
-,TRBV10-2,many,TRBJ1-5,CASRATSRQPQHF,TGCGCCAGCAGGGCGACAAGCAGGCAGCCCCAGCATTTT
-,TRBV7-2,-,TRBJ1-5,CASSQSGGGQPQHF,TGTGCCAGCAGCCAGTCGGGCGGGGGGCAGCCCCAGCATTTT
-,TRBV2,few,TRBJ1-1,CANKWGGDGRNTEAFF,TGTGCCAACAAATGGGGGGGGGACGGGAGGAACACTGAAGCTTTCTTT
-,TRBV19,many,TRBJ2-6,CASSIRDPGANVLTF,TGTGCCAGTAGTATTCGGGATCCTGGGGCCAACGTCCTGACTTTC
TRBD2,TRBV28,many,TRBJ2-4,CASSLPGLAVNIQYF,TGTGCCAGCAGTTTGCCGGGACTAGCGGTTAACATTCAGTACTTC
TRBD1,TRBV6-2/TRBV6-3,many,TRBJ2-1,CASSRQGMTYNEQFF,TGTGCCAGCAGCCGACAGGGTATGACCTACAATGAGCAGTTCTTC
-,TRBV5-4,many,TRBJ1-1,CASSQQGLNTEAFF,TGTGCCAGCAGCCAACAGGGCTTGAACACTGAAGCTTTCTTT
-,TRBV18,many,TRBJ2-6,CASSPFRLSGANVLTF,TGTGCCAGCTCACCATTTCGGCTGTCTGGGGCCAACGTCCTGACTTTC
-,TRBV3-1,many,TRBJ2-1,CASSQTRGYNEQFF,TGTGCCAGCAGCCAGACGCGCGGCTACAATGAGCAGTTCTTC
TRBD1,TRBV20-1,-,TRBJ2-7,CSARNPGQGSYEQYF,TGCAGTGCTAGAAACCCGGGACAGGGATCCTACGAGCAGTACTTC
TRBD1,TRBV14,many,TRBJ2-2,CASSQKDRGVNTGELFF,TGTGCCAGCAGCCAAAAGGACAGGGGAGTTAACACCGGGGAGCTGTTTTTT
-,TRBV10-1,many,TRBJ2-4,CASSMEGRKNIQYF,TGCGCCAGCAGTATGGAGGGTAGAAAAAACATTCAGTACTTC
TRBD1,TRBV9,-,TRBJ2-1,CASSVGGRTGRYNEKFF,TGTGCCAGCAGCGTAGGTGGTCGGACAGGGAGATACAATGAGAAGTTCTTC
-,TRBV28,many,TRBJ1-1,CASSPRAGSPAAEAFF,TGTGCCAGCAGTCCCCGGGCAGGGTCCCCTGCCGCTGAAGCTTTCTTT
TRBD2,TRBV20-1,many,TRBJ2-1,CSALAGVEQFF,TGCAGTGCTCTAGCGGGAGTTGAGCAGTTCTTC
-,TRBV2,many,TRBJ1-5,CASSEGANQPQHF,TGTGCCAGCAGTGAAGGGGCAAATCAGCCCCAGCATTTT
-,TRBV9,-,TRBJ1-1,CASSAGLSNTEAFF,TGTGCCAGCAGCGCGGGACTCTCGAACACTGAAGCTTTCTTT
-,TRBV5-1,many,TRBJ2-2,CASSLGLTNTGELFF,TGCGCCAGCAGCTTAGGACTGACGAACACCGGGGAGCTGTTTTTT
TRBD1,TRBV3-1,-,TRBJ2-3,CASSQSSDRADTQYF,TGTGCCAGCAGCCAATCCTCGGACAGGGCAGATACGCAGTATTTT
-,TRBV5-4,many,TRBJ2-5,CASSPGGTEETQYF,TGTGCCAGCAGCCCAGGCGGGACAGAAGAGACCCAGTACTTC